The clone carrying this TCR beta chain occurred once. The record originates from a study of CD8 T cells in Susac syndrome. RNA amounts of about 0.5 to 1 ug underwent reverse transcription with random hexamers. A multiplex approach, immunoSEQ multiplex PCR, amplified TCR beta CDR3 across 54 Vbeta and 13 Jbeta. TCRdb used MiXCR to reprocess the immunoSEQ multiplex PCR reads, holding one entry per CDR3 protein. The sample lists roughly 120,000 distinct CDR3 sequences, 80% to 95% occurring once. CD8+ and CD4+ T cells circulating in blood were sequenced for TCR beta. Relapsing-remitting disease, either stable or active, was present in the treatment-naive patients who were the multiple sclerosis controls. The ends were cut back, 2 bases at V and 2 bases at J, with 12 bases in the middle. This CDR3 region has 15 residues. The germline V gene has CDR1 SGHAT and CDR2 FQNNGV.

This chain connects TRBV11-2 to TRBJ2-5; no reliable D call. This sequence was found in a human donor with multiple sclerosis. The sample was CD8+ T cells from PBMCs. CDR3 DNA sequence: TGTGCCAGCAGCTTAATCCCCCAGGTTCAAGAGACCCAGTACTTC. It yields the protein CASSLIPQVQETQYF.